This record looks at one T cell receptor (beta chain) sequence and its context. The sample originates from a study of blood T cell repertoires in COVID-19. Overall study: COVID-19 samples collected from the United States, Italy and Spain covered acute and convalescent phases. T cells, B-cell-depleted T cells, or PBMCs supplied cDNA or gDNA.

Libraries were prepared by immunoSEQ multiplex PCR; TCRdb keeps only in-frame clonotypes and omits some of them. The sample lists about 230,000 clones; about 90% were seen once. The TCR sequence derives from a woman aged 25 to 39 with acute COVID-19. Input material: PBMCs or T cells enriched from blood (not recorded which).

Here the CDR3 reads CASSQDLGANYGYTF. As DNA, the CDR3 is TGTGCCAGCAGCCAAGATTTGGGCGCAAACTATGGCTACACCTTC. The chain is built from TRBV3-1 (or the pseudogene TRBV3-2) and TRBJ1-2; D is unresolved. With 0 bases removed from V and 2 bases from J, the gap between germline ends came to 10 bases. The germline V gene encodes CDR1 LGHDT and CDR2 YNNKEL (reference sequence). CDR3 length equals 15 residues.